The rows below give T cell receptor beta chains drawn from one sample of a study of shared clonotypes between healthy human individuals. Assay: immunoSEQ multiplex PCR; the TCRdb copy retains only in-frame clones and omits some. The profile shows under 1,900,000 clones, just under 99% of them singletons. The sample taken for sequencing was naive CD4+ T cells sorted from blood. Receptors originate from a man aged 25-40 years in good health. The CDR3 runs from the conserved cysteine through the conserved F or W. Fields, in order: CDR3 protein, CDR3 DNA, V gene, J gene, D gene. A D gene is named only where the DNA matches it firmly.

cdr3_aa: CASRGSEALRPQHF
cdr3_nt: TGTGCCAGCAGGGGATCCGAAGCTTTGAGGCCCCAGCATTTT
v_call: TRBV5-8
j_call: TRBJ1-5
d_call: .

cdr3_aa: CASSEGGFLDTEAFF
cdr3_nt: TGTGCCAGCAGTGAAGGGGGATTCTTGGACACTGAAGCTTTCTTT
v_call: TRBV2
j_call: TRBJ1-1
d_call: .

cdr3_aa: CAISVTDTYNEQFF
cdr3_nt: TGTGCCATCAGTGTTACAGACACCTACAATGAGCAGTTCTTC
v_call: TRBV10-3
j_call: TRBJ2-1
d_call: .

cdr3_aa: CASSIGRGGSNTGELFF
cdr3_nt: TGTGCCAGTAGTATAGGGCGAGGCGGATCGAACACCGGGGAGCTGTTTTTT
v_call: TRBV19
j_call: TRBJ2-2
d_call: .

cdr3_aa: CASSLVPKETQYF
cdr3_nt: TGTGCCAGCAGCTTAGTCCCCAAGGAGACCCAGTACTTC
v_call: TRBV7-2
j_call: TRBJ2-5
d_call: .

cdr3_aa: CASSSPGHGNNYGYTF
cdr3_nt: TGTGCCAGCAGCTCGCCGGGGCACGGAAATAACTATGGCTACACCTTC
v_call: TRBV28
j_call: TRBJ1-2
d_call: .

cdr3_aa: CASSLRGGNTEAFF
cdr3_nt: TGTGCCAGCAGCCTTAGGGGTGGGAACACTGAAGCTTTCTTT
v_call: TRBV11-3
j_call: TRBJ1-1
d_call: .

cdr3_aa: CASSQHRQGAGEQFF
cdr3_nt: TGCGCCAGCAGCCAACACAGGCAGGGGGCGGGTGAGCAGTTCTTC
v_call: TRBV4-1
j_call: TRBJ2-1
d_call: TRBD1

cdr3_aa: CASSAQKSSYEQYF
cdr3_nt: TGTGCCAGCAGCGCACAGAAAAGCTCCTACGAGCAGTACTTC
v_call: TRBV9
j_call: TRBJ2-7
d_call: .

cdr3_aa: CASSPGLSSYNEQFF
cdr3_nt: TGCGCCAGCAGCCCGGGACTGAGCTCCTACAATGAGCAGTTCTTC
v_call: TRBV4-3
j_call: TRBJ2-1
d_call: .

cdr3_aa: CASNPQGGTGLYNEQFF
cdr3_nt: TGCGCCAGCAACCCCCAGGGCGGGACAGGGCTGTACAATGAGCAGTTCTTC
v_call: TRBV10-2
j_call: TRBJ2-1
d_call: TRBD1

cdr3_aa: CASSLLALSYEQYF
cdr3_nt: TGTGCCAGCAGCTTACTAGCCCTCAGCTACGAGCAGTACTTC
v_call: TRBV7-8
j_call: TRBJ2-7
d_call: .